The sequence of this T cell receptor beta chain was determined in a study of PD-1 blockade in classical Hodgkin lymphoma. Study-level results: What drove the repertoire differences, possibly disease activity or prior therapy, has not been defined. As was reported, newly diagnosed patients showed lower baseline TCR diversity than healthy donors did. Whereas CD4+ TCR diversity had risen significantly by C4D1, CD8+ TCR diversity had not. Complete responders possessed baseline diversity comparable to newly diagnosed patients.

As concerns this clone: The antigen remains unidentified.

Per germline, CDR1 KGHSH and CDR2 LQKENI. Trimming removed 3 bases from V and 2 bases from J; junction bases left unmatched: 4. The CDR3 is made up of 15 amino acids. Brentuximab vedotin exposure varied among the patients, all of whom had relapsed after autologous stem cell transplantation. Profiled with immunoSEQ multiplex PCR; TCRdb holds only in-frame clones, not every one. Among about 36,000 clones listed, almost 70% were seen once. The sample was peripheral blood mononuclear cells (PBMCs), taken before the second cycle of nivolumab. The chain couples TRBV18 to TRBJ2-1; 7 bases fit TRBD1. The TCR sequence derives from a human donor with classical Hodgkin lymphoma. CDR3 protein: CASSPATGTYNEQFF. CDR3 DNA: TGTGCCAGCTCACCTGCGACAGGGACCTACAATGAGCAGTTCTTC.